Included here is one TCR beta chain sequence, with context. The antigen remains unidentified. The CDR3 consists of 14 residues. Germline CDR1 LNHDA, CDR2 SQIVND (reference sequence). V was clipped by 0 bases and J by 8 bases; unmatched bases: 5. Amplification of TCR beta CDR3 regions used RNA as the template. HTBI primers were used for first-round RT-PCR of the TCR CDR3. TCRdb ran MiXCR on the multiplex PCR reads and lists one entry per CDR3 protein. The sample gives about 400,000 distinct CDR3 sequences, about 14% of which show up once; around 27% is in the top ten. The data are from a study of T cells in Graves' hyperthyroidism and ophthalmopathy. Study-wide results and caveats: Most thyroid clonotypes that were expanded above 0.001 also turned up in blood.

This receptor was taken from a man in his fifties with Graves' ophthalmopathy. Specimen: blood. V and J are TRBV19 and TRBJ1-2, with 8 nucleotides matching TRBD1. The CDR3 nucleotides read TGTGCCAGTAGTATAGACAGGGGGCAGCTCGGCTACACCTTC. This gives the protein CASSIDRGQLGYTF.